This T cell receptor beta chain is from a study of T cells expressing NK-cell markers. Note on this clonotype: Its specificity is unknown.

The CDR3 contains 13 residues. Germline loops: CDR1 KGHSH, CDR2 LQKENI. Study observations and caveats: In roughly 6 donors, dominant CD3+CD56+NKG2C+ clones formed 1.0-7.0% of CD8+ cells.

TCRdb reprocessed the 5' RACE reads and stores each CDR3 protein as one record, lacking DNA. This listing includes roughly 350,000 distinct CDR3 sequences. The chain combines TRBV18 with TRBJ2-7. Sequenced input: blood T cells: a sorted CD56 or NKG2C T cell subset, CD4+ or CD8+ T cells, or bulk PBMC T cells (not recorded which). The origin of this receptor is a man between 18 and 69 years old in good health. CDR3 region: CASSPNKMDEQYF.